The present TCR beta chain was sequenced within a study of T cell changes during pregnancy in multiple sclerosis. V shed 6 bases and J shed 4 bases, with 16 bases lying between them. This CDR3 is built from 14 residues. Germline V gene sequence: CDR1 SNHLY, CDR2 FYNNEI. The data were produced by immunoSEQ multiplex PCR, yet TCRdb's version contains in-frame clones alone and is incomplete. The table shows approximately 100,000 clones, with 75% to 95% occurring only once. This TCR was recovered from a female donor with multiple sclerosis, enrolled in a pregnancy study. Sequences were derived from peripheral blood, sampled in the second trimester of pregnancy. This rearrangement joins TRBV2 to TRBJ2-7, with a weak D call TRBD1 (5 bases). The CDR3 DNA reads TGTGCCAGCAGGGCGGACACCCCAGGATACGAGCAGTACTTC. Residues: CASRADTPGYEQYF.